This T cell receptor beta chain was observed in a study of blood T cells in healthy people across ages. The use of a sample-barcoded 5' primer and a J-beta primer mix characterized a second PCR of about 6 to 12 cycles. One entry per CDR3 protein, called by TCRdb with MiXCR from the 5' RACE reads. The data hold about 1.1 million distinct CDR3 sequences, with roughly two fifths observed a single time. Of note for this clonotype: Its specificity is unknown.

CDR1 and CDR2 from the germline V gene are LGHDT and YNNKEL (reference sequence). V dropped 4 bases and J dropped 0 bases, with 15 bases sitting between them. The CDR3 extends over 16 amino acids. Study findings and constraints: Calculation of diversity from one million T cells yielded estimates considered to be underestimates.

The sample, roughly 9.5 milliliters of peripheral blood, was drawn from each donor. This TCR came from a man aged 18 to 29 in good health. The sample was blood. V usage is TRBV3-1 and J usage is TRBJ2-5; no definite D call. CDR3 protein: CASSRAGNRYQETQYF. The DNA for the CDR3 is TGTGCCAGCAGCCGAGCAGGCAACCGTTACCAAGAGACCCAGTACTTC.